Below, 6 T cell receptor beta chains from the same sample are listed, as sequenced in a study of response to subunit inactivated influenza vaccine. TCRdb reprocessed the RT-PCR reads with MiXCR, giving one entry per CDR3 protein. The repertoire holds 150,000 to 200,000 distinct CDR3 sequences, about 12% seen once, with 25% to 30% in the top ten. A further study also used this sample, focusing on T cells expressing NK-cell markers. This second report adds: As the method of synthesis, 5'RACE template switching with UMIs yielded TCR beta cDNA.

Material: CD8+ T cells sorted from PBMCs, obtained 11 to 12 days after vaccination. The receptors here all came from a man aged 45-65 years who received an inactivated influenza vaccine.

The CDR3 loop is CASNPTSGNYNEQFF. In DNA form, the CDR3 reads TGTGCCAGCAACCCGACTAGCGGGAACTACAATGAGCAGTTCTTC. The chain employs TRBV28 and TRBJ2-1, with 11 bases matching TRBD2. Germline CDR1 is MDHEN and CDR2 is SYDVKM. The CDR3 spans 15 residues. V lost 7 bases and J lost 3; bases outside the gene matches: 5. The full variable domain, in which reference TRBV28 and TRBJ2-1 provide the parts outside the CDR3, is DVKVTQSSRYLVKRTGEKVFLECVQDMDHENMFWYRQDPGLGLRLIYFSYDVKMKEKGDIPEGYSVSREKKERFSLILESASTNQTSMYLCASNPTSGNYNEQFFGPGTRLTVL.

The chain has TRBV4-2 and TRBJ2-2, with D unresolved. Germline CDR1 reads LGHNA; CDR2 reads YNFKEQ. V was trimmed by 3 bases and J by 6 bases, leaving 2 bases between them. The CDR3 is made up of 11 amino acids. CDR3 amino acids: CASSQAGELFF. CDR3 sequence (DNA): TGTGCCAGCAGCCAGGCCGGGGAGCTGTTTTTT.

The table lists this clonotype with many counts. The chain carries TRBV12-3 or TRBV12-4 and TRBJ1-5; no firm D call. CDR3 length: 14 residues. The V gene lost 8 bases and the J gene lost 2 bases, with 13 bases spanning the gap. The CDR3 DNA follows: TGTGCCAGCGCGAACGGCTGGGGCAATCAGCCCCAGCATTTT. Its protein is CASANGWGNQPQHF.

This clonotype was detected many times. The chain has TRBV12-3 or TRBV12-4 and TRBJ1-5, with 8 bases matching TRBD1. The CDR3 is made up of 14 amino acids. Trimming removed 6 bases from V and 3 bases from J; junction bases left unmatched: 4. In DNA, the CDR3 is TGTGCCAGCAGCCTGACAGGGGCCAATCAGCCCCAGCATTTT. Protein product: CASSLTGANQPQHF.

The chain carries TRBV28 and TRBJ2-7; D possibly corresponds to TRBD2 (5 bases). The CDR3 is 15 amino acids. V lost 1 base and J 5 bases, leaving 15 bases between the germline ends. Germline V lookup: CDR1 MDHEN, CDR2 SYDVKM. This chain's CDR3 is CASSLYRGSLNEQYF. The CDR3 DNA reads TGTGCCAGCAGTTTATATCGGGGTAGCCTCAACGAGCAGTACTTC.

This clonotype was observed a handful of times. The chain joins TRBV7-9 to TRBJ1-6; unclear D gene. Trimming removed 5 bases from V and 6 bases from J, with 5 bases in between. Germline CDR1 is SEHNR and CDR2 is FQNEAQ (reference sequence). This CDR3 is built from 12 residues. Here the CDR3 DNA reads TGTGCCAGCAGCCAAAGTAATTCACCCCTCCACTTT. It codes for CASSQSNSPLHF.